This note documents a single TCR beta chain sequence. Germline values: CDR1 MNHEY, CDR2 SMNVEV (reference sequence). The V end was cut by 4 bases, the J end by 2 bases, with 14 bases between. The CDR3 loop spans 15 amino acids. Study processing details: Counts of nucleated cells, estimated from reference gene primer amplification, were obtained. TCRdb keeps only in-frame clones here, not all; method: immunoSEQ multiplex PCR. V and J calls and clone size are copied from that table; D and trimming were computed from the DNA. The sample yields some 29,000 clones, 70% to 90% seen once. The data derive from a study of blood T cell repertoires in COVID-19. Study information: Samples of COVID-19 (acute and convalescent) were obtained from the United States, Italy and Spain. The cDNA or gDNA used as material had been derived from T cells, B-cell-depleted T cells, or PBMCs.

Sequencing used peripheral blood. This chain connects TRBV27 to TRBJ1-2, with D unresolved. The source of this sequence is a human donor in a cohort sampled during active COVID-19. The chain's CDR3 is CASSWEGRRNYGYTF. CDR3 bases: TGTGCCAGCAGTTGGGAGGGAAGGCGAAACTATGGCTACACCTTC.